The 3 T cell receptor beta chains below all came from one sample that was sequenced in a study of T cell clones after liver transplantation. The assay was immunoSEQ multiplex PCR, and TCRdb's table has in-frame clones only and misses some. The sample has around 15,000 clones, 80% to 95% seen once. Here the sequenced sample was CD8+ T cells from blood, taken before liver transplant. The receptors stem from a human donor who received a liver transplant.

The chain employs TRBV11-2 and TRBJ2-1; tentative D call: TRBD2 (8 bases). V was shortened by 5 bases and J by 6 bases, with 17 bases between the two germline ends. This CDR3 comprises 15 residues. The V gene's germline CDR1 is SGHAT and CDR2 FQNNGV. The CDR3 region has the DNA TGTGCCAGCAGCCAACTAGCGGAGGGGGCCAATGAGCAGTTCTTC. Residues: CASSQLAEGANEQFF.

As DNA, the CDR3 is TGTGCCAGCAGCTTAGCCGTCCGCTACGAGCAGTACTTC. Amino acids: CASSLAVRYEQYF. The chain links TRBV11-2 to TRBJ2-7, with D hard to call. The CDR3 length is 13 residues. Germline V CDR1 and CDR2: SGHAT, FQNNGV. V was pared by 1 base and J by 3 bases, with 7 bases between.

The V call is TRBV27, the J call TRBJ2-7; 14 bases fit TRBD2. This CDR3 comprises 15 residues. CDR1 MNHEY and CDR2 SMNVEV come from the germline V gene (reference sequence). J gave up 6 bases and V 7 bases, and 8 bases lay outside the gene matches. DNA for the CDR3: TGTGCCAGCACACCCCAGGGACTAGCGGGAGTCGAGCAGTACTTC. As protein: CASTPQGLAGVEQYF.